This T cell receptor (beta chain) came from a study of blood T cell repertoires in COVID-19. Across the study: From the United States, Italy and Spain came samples of acute and convalescent COVID-19.

Authors' data handling: From reference gene primer amplification, estimates of nucleated cell counts were derived. The protocol was immunoSEQ multiplex PCR, while the TCRdb copy is restricted to in-frame clones and leaves out a portion. V and J calls and clone size are given by that table; D and trimming were obtained from the DNA. The data show about 520,000 clones, with 75% to 90% seen just once and about 3.2% held by the top ten. Germline loops: CDR1 LNHDA, CDR2 SQIVND (reference sequence). Trimming removed 5 bases from V and 1 base from J; junction bases left unmatched: 12. The CDR3 runs 18 residues.

The specimen sequenced was peripheral blood. This clonotype originated in a human donor in a cohort sampled during active COVID-19. J is TRBJ2-2 and V is TRBV19; TRBD1 matches 8 bases. Written as DNA, the CDR3 is TGTGCCAGTAGTCCTCTAGACAGGGGCCTTAAGAACACCGGGGAGCTGTTTTTT. Its protein is CASSPLDRGLKNTGELFF.